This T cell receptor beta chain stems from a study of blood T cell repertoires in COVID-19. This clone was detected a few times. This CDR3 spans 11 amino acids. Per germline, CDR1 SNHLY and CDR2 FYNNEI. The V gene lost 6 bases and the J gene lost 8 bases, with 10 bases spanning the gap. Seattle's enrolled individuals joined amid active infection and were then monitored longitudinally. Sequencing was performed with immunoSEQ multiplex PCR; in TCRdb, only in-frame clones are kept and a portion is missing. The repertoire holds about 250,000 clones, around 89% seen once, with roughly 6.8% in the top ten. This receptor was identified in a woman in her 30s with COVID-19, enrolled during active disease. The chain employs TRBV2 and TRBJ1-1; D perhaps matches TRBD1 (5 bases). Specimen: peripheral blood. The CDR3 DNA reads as TGTGCCAGCAGGACGGGGGAGGAAGCTTTCTTT. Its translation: CASRTGEEAFF.